This T cell receptor beta chain came from a study of cytomegalovirus exposure and HLA in healthy donors. Study outcomes and limitations: Both high specificity and high sensitivity reportedly marked the classifier's diagnosis of cytomegalovirus status. For TCR beta chains, V- and J-gene trimming was later linked to a missense DCLRE1C variant.

60 Vbeta and 13 Jbeta primers were used in PCR. Here immunoSEQ multiplex PCR was the method, and the copy in TCRdb shows in-frame clones only, minus some. This table has around 75,000 clones, 75% to 80% appearing once. The CDR3 length is 16 residues. Germline V CDR1 and CDR2: LNHDA, SQIVND (reference sequence). V lost 3 bases, J lost 0 bases, and 12 bases lay in between. This clone has just one count. Antigen: not known. The sequenced sample consisted of PBMCs. The genes are TRBV19 and TRBJ2-4, with D possibly being TRBD1 (5 bases). This clonotype originated in a man between 40 and 49 years old in good health and CMV-seronegative. The CDR3 is CASSIETARAKNIQYF. CDR3 in DNA: TGTGCCAGTAGTATCGAGACAGCGAGAGCCAAAAACATTCAGTACTTC.